This section outlines one TCR beta chain sequence together with its context. Antigen unknown. The data were taken from a study of monozygotic twins with inflammatory bowel disease. Overall study results and limits: Among T cells, the various subtypes were not distinguishable.

This CDR3 is 16 amino acids long. TCRdb re-called the 5' RACE reads and shows each CDR3 protein once, DNA omitted. The data include around 100,000 distinct CDR3 sequences; the top ten clones carry 1.5% to 2%. The chain carries TRBV12-3 or TRBV12-4 and TRBJ2-3; TCRdb indicates TRBD1, and absent DNA this call remains unverified. Sequenced: blood. The receptor was derived from a human donor with ulcerative colitis or Crohn's disease, or a healthy co-twin of an affected twin (not recorded which). This CDR3 is CASSAPISRQTDTQYF.